This TCR beta chain stems from a study of blood T cell repertoires in COVID-19. Germline CDR1 SGHNT, CDR2 YYREEE (reference sequence). V lost 2 bases, J lost 0 bases, and 8 bases stayed unmatched. The CDR3 contains 19 residues. TCRdb's copy holds only in-frame clones and misses some; the assay was immunoSEQ multiplex PCR. The sample lists roughly 400,000 clones, about 88% occurring once. Sequencing input: PBMCs or T cells enriched from blood (not recorded which). The rearrangement links TRBV5-4 to TRBJ2-7; 16 positions agree with TRBD2. The clonotype was recovered from a young woman who had been exposed to COVID-19. CDR3: CASSFHGTSGGAASYEQYF. CDR3 bases: TGTGCCAGCAGCTTTCACGGGACTAGCGGGGGGGCTGCCTCCTACGAGCAGTACTTC.